This record looks at one TCR beta chain sequence and its context. No antigen is known for it. From the graft tissue, intraepithelial and lamina propria lymphocytes were released through processing. This entry comes from a study of graft-versus-host responses after intestinal transplantation. Whole-study results and caveats: The authors found GvH clones in recipient marrow, some appearing first in ileum or blood.

Here immunoSEQ multiplex PCR was the method, and the copy in TCRdb shows in-frame clones only, minus some. The data hold some 17,000 clones, with about 80% observed a single time. This specimen was ileum tissue, taken approximately 97 days after intestinal transplant. This TCR was sampled from a human patient who received an intestinal transplant, so some T cells may come from the graft donor.

The CDR3 region is CASMGLSYEQYF. DNA of the CDR3: TGTGCCAGTATGGGACTCTCCTACGAGCAGTACTTC. The chain combines TRBV19 with TRBJ2-7, with D possibly being TRBD2 (6 bases). Germline lookup yields CDR1 LNHDA and CDR2 SQIVND (reference sequence). V lost 7 bases, J lost 0 bases, and 7 bases lay in between. The CDR3 consists of 12 residues.